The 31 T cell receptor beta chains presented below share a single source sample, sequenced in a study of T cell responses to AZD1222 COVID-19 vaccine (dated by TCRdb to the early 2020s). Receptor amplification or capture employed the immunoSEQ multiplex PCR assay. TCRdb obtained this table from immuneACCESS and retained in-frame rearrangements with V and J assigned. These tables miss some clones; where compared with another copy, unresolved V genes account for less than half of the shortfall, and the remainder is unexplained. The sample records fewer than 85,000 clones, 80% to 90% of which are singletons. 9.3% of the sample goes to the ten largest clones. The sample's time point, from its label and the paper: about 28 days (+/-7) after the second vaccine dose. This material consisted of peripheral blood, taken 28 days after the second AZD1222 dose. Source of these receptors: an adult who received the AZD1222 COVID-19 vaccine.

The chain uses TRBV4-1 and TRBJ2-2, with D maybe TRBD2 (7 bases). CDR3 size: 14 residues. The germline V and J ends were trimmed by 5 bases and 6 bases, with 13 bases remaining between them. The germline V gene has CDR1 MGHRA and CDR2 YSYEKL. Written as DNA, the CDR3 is TGCGCCAGCAGCACTCCGGGGGGCTCCGGGGAGCTGTTTTTT. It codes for CASSTPGGSGELFF.

The chain's CDR3 is CASSLAYSNTQYF. CDR3 bases: TGCGCCAGCAGCTTGGCTTACTCTAATACGCAGTATTTT. The rearrangement uses TRBV5-1 and TRBJ2-3; no firm D call. V was pared by 0 bases and J by 7 bases, with 9 bases between. The CDR3 length is 13 residues. Germline lookup yields CDR1 SGHRS and CDR2 YFSETQ.

The CDR3 DNA reads TGTGCCAGCAGCCCCCGCGGACTAGCCGCCTACAATGAGCAGTTCTTC. Its protein product is CASSPRGLAAYNEQFF. The rearrangement links TRBV9 to TRBJ2-1; 8 bases match TRBD2. CDR1 and CDR2 from the germline V gene are SGDLS and YYNGEE. There are 16 residues in the CDR3. V trimming: 4 bases; J trimming: 2 bases; junction bases outside the gene matches: 8.

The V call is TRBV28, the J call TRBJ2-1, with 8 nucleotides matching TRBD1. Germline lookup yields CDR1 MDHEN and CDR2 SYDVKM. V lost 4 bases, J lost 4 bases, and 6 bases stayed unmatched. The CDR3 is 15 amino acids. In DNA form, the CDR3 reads TGTGCCAGCAGTTCCGACAGGGGTCGTTACAATGAGCAGTTCTTC. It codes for CASSSDRGRYNEQFF.

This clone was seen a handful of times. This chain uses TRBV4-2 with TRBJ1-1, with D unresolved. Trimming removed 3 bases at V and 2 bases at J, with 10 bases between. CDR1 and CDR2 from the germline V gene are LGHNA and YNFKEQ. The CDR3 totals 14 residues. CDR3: CASSHAEFNTEAFF. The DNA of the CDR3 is TGTGCCAGCAGCCACGCGGAGTTTAACACTGAAGCTTTCTTT.

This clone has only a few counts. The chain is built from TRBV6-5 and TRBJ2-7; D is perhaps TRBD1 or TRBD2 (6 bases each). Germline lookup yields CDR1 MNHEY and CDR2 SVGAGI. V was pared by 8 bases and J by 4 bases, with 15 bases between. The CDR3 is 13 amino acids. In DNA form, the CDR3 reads TGTGCCAGCCAAGAGACAGGAGGGTACGAGCAGTACGTC. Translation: CASQETGGYEQYV.

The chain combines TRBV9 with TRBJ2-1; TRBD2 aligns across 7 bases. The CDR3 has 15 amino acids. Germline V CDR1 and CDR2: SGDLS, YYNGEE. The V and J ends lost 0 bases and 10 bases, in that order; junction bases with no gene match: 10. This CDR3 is CASSVESGKVTEQFF. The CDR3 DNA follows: TGTGCCAGCAGCGTAGAGAGCGGGAAGGTTACGGAGCAGTTCTTC.

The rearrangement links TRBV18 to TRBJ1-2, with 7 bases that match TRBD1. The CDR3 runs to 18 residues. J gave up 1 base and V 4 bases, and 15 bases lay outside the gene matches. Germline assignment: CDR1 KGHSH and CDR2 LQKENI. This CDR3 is CASSLRTGGLVGNYGYTF. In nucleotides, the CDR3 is TGTGCCAGCTCACTAAGGACAGGTGGGCTTGTCGGTAACTATGGCTACACCTTC.

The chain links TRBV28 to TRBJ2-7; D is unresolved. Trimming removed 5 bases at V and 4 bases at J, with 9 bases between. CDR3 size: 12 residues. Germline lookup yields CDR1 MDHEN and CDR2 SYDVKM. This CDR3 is CASSVTQYEQYF. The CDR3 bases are TGTGCCAGCAGTGTGACACAGTACGAGCAGTACTTC.

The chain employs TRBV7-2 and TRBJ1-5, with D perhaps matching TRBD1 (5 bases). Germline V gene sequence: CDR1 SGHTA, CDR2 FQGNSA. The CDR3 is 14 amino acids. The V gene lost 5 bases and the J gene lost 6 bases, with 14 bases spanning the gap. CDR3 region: CASSKLGVGQPQHF. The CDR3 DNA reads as TGTGCCAGCAGCAAATTGGGGGTAGGTCAGCCCCAGCATTTT.

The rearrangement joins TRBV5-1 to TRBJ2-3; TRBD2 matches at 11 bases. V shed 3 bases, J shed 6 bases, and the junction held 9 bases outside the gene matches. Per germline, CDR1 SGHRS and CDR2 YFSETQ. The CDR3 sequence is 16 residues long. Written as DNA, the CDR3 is TGCGCCAGCAGCTCCTCTAGCGGGGGGCCTTCGGATACGCAGTATTTT. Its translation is CASSSSSGGPSDTQYF.

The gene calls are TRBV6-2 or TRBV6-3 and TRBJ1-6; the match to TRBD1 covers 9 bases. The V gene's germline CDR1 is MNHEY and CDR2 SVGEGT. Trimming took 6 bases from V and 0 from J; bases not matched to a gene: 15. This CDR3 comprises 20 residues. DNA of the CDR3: TGTGCCAGCAGCCGGCAAAACCCCGGGACAGGGCGCTCCTATAATTCACCCCTCCACTTT. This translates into CASSRQNPGTGRSYNSPLHF.

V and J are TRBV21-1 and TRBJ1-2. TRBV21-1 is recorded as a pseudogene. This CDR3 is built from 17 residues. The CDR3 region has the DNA TGTGCCAGCAGCAGAGCGTGCCAGGGACCGATCAACTATGGCTACACCTTC. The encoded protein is CASSRACQGPINYGYTF.

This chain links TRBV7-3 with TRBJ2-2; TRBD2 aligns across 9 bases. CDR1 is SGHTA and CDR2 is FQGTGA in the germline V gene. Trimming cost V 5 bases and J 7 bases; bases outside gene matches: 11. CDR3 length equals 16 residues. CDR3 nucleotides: TGTGCCAGCAGCAGAGCCGGGACTAGCCCGGGCGGGGAGCTGTTTTTT. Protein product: CASSRAGTSPGGELFF.

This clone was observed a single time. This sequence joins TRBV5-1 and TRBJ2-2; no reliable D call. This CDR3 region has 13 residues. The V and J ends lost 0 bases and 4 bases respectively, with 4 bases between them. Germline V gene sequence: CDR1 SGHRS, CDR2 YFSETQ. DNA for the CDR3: TGCGCCAGCAGCTTGGACCTCACCGGGGAGCTGTTTTTT. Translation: CASSLDLTGELFF. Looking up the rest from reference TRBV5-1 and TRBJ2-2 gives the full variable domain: KAGVTQTPRYLIKTRGQQVTLSCSPISGHRSVSWYQQTPGQGLQFLFEYFSETQRNKGNFPGRFSGRQFSNSRSEMNVSTLELGDSALYLCASSLDLTGELFFGEGSRLTVL.

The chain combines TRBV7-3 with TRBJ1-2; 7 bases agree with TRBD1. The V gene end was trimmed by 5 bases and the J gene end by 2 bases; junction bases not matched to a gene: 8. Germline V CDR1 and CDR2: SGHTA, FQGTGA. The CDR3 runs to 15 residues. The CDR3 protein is CASSPAGTANYGYTF. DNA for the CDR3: TGTGCCAGCAGCCCTGCCGGGACAGCGAACTATGGCTACACCTTC.

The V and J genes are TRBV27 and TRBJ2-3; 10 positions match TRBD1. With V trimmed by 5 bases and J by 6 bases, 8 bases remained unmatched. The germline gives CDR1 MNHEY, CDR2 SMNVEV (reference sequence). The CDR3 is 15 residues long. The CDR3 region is CASSGPGQGRDTQYF. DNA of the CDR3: TGTGCCAGCAGTGGGCCGGGACAGGGGCGGGATACGCAGTATTTT.

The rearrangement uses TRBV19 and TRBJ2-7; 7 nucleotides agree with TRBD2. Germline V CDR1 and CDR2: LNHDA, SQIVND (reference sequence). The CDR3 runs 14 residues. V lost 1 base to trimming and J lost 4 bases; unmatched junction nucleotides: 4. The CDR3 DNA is TGTGCCAGTAGTATAGGGGAGGGACCTTACGAGCAGTACTTC. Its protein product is CASSIGEGPYEQYF.

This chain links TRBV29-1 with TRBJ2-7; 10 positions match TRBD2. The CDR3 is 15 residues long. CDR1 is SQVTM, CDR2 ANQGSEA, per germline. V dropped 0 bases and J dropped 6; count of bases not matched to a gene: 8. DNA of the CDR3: TGCAGCGTTGAAGAGAGTAGCGGGGGGCTGAGCGAGCAGTACTTC. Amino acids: CSVEESSGGLSEQYF.

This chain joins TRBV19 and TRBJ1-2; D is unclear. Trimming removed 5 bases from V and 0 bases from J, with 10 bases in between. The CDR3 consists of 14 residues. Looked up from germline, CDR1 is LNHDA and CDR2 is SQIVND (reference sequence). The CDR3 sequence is CASSGERANYGYTF. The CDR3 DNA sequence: TGTGCCAGTAGTGGGGAACGAGCTAACTATGGCTACACCTTC.

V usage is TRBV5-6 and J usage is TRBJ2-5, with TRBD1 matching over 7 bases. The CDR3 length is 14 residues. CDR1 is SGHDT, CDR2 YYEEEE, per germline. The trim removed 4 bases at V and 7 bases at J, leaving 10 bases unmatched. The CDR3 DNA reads TGTGCCAGCAGCCCCGGGACAGCCCGGGGGACCCAGTACTTC. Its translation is CASSPGTARGTQYF.

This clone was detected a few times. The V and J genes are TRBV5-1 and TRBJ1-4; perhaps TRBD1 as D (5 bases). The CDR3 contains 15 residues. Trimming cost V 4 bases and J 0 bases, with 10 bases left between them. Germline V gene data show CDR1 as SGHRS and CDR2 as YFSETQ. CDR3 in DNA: TGCGCCAGCAGCCGAGACAGTGCAACTAATGAAAAACTGTTTTTT. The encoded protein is CASSRDSATNEKLFF.

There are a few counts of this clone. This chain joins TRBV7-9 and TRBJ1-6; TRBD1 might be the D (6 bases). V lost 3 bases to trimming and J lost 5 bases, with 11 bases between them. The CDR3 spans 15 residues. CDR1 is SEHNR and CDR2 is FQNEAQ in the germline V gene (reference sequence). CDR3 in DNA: TGTGCCAGCAGCTTCGGGGCAGGGGATAATTCACCCCTCCACTTT. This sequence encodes CASSFGAGDNSPLHF.

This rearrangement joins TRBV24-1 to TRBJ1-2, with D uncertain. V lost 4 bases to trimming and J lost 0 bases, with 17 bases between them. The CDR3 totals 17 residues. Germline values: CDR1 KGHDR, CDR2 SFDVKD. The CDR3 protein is CATSEPPRGISNYGYTF. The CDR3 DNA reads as TGTGCCACCAGTGAACCACCGAGAGGGATCTCTAACTATGGCTACACCTTC.

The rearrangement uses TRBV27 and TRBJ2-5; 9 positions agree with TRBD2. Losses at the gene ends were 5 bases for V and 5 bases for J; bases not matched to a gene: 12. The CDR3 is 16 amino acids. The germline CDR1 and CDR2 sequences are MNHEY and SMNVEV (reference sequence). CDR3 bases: TGTGCCAGCAGTCCCGGGCCTAGCGGGGTGGGGGAGACCCAGTACTTC. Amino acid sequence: CASSPGPSGVGETQYF.

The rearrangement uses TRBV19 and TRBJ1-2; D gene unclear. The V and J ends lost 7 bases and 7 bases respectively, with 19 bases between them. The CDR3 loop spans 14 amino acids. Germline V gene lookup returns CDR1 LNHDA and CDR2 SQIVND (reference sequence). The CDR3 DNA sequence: TGTGCCAGTAAACTTCTCGGACCCGGGAGTGGCTACACCTTC. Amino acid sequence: CASKLLGPGSGYTF.

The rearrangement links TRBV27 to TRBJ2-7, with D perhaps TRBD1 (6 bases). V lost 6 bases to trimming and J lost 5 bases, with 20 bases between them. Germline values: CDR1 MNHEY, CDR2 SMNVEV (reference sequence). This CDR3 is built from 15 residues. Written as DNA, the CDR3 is TGTGCCAGCAGCGCCTATACCAGGGGACCCGACGAGCAGTACTTC. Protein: CASSAYTRGPDEQYF.

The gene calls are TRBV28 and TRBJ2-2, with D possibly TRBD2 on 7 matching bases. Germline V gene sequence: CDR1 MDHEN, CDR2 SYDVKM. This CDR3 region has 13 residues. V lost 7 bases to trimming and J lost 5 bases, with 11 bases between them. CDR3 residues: CASIRGATGELFF. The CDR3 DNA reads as TGTGCCAGCATACGGGGGGCAACCGGGGAGCTGTTTTTT. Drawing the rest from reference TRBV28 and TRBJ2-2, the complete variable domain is DVKVTQSSRYLVKRTGEKVFLECVQDMDHENMFWYRQDPGLGLRLIYFSYDVKMKEKGDIPEGYSVSREKKERFSLILESASTNQTSMYLCASIRGATGELFFGEGSRLTVL.

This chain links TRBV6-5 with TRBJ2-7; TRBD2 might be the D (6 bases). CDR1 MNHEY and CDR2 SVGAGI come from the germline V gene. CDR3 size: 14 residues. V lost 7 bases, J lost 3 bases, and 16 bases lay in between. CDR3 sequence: CASMEGPTHYEQYF. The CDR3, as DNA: TGTGCCAGCATGGAGGGGCCCACCCACTACGAGCAGTACTTC.

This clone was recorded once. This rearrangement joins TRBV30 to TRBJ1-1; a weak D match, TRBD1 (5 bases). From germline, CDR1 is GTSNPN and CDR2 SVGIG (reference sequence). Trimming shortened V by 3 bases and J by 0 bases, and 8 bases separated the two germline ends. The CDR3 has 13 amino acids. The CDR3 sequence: CAWSGHLNTEAFF. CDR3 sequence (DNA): TGTGCCTGGAGCGGACACCTGAACACTGAAGCTTTCTTT.

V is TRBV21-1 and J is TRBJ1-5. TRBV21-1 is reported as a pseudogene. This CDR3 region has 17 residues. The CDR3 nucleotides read TGTGCCAGCAGCAAGGCGATGAAGGTGTATAGCAATCAGCCCCAGCATTTT. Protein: CASSKAMKVYSNQPQHF.